The next 3 T cell receptor beta chains were all read from a single sample in a study of radiotherapy plus CTLA-4 blockade in lung cancer. TCRdb's copy holds only in-frame clones and misses some; the assay was immunoSEQ multiplex PCR. The table records 70,000 to 90,000 clones, about four fifths of them present only once. The sequencing used peripheral blood, collected from a patient treated with radiotherapy plus ipilimumab. These TCRs come from a human donor with non-small cell lung cancer who had stable disease on radiotherapy plus ipilimumab.

This chain links TRBV28 with TRBJ1-6; 7 nucleotides line up with TRBD1. Germline CDR1 reads MDHEN; CDR2 reads SYDVKM. Germline trimming cut 6 bases from V and 6 bases from J; bases unmatched to any gene: 14. This CDR3 is 17 amino acids long. CDR3 region: CASSLPGTAAFNSPLHF. The DNA of the CDR3 is TGTGCCAGCAGCCTACCCGGGACAGCCGCTTTTAATTCACCCCTCCACTTT.

V and J are TRBV7-3 and TRBJ1-1; no clear D gene. The V gene lost 0 bases and the J gene lost 2 bases, with 7 bases spanning the gap. Per germline, CDR1 SGHTA and CDR2 FQGTGA. This CDR3 comprises 14 residues. The CDR3 region is CASSLTTSNTEAFF. In nucleotides, the CDR3 is TGTGCCAGCAGCTTAACTACAAGTAACACTGAAGCTTTCTTT.

The chain joins TRBV9 to TRBJ1-6; TRBD1 is a possible D gene (6 bases). V shed 0 bases and J shed 8 bases, with 15 bases lying between them. This CDR3 comprises 16 residues. CDR1 SGDLS and CDR2 YYNGEE come from the germline V gene. The CDR3 DNA reads as TGTGCCAGCAGCGTAGACAGGGTGAAGGGTGATTCACCCCTCCACTTT. The encoded protein is CASSVDRVKGDSPLHF.